The 23 T cell receptor beta chains given below trace back to one sample, sequenced in a study of a mutant IDH1 vaccine in newly diagnosed glioma. Clones were sequenced by immunoSEQ multiplex PCR, and TCRdb holds only the in-frame ones, with some missing. The sample holds tens of thousands of clones, around 80% seen once. Time point: week 47, end of study. What each vaccine dose contained was 300 ug of mutant IDH1 20-mer peptide, accompanied by topical imiquimod. Their recognized antigens are unknown. Sequenced material: PBMCs, taken from a glioma patient whose treatment included an IDH1 peptide vaccine. The receptor source for this set is a man aged 35-49 years with glioma. Some clones in this sample may be carry-over from other donors' samples.

The genes are TRBV19 and TRBJ2-7, with 7 bases matching TRBD1. The V gene's germline CDR1 is LNHDA and CDR2 SQIVND (reference sequence). The CDR3 totals 14 residues. The V gene end was trimmed by 10 bases and the J gene end by 2 bases; junction bases not matched to a gene: 11. The CDR3 DNA reads as TGTGCCACTTCCACGAACAGGGGTACCTACGAGCAGTACTTC. Encoded protein: CATSTNRGTYEQYF.

This chain uses TRBV4-1 with TRBJ2-3, with a weak D call TRBD2 (6 bases). Trimming took 3 bases from V and 1 from J, leaving 17 bases between them. The CDR3 spans 17 residues. Germline CDR1 reads MGHRA; CDR2 reads YSYEKL. CDR3 DNA: TGCGCCAGCAGCCAGGGACTGATGCCGATCCGCACAGATACGCAGTATTTT. Translation gives CASSQGLMPIRTDTQYF.

In its sample, this clone ranks as medium-sized (0.01 to 0.1%). The chain employs TRBV19 and TRBJ2-7; possibly TRBD1 for D (6 bases). The CDR3 totals 13 residues. Germline loops: CDR1 LNHDA, CDR2 SQIVND (reference sequence). Trimming pared 5 bases from V and 2 bases from J, leaving 10 bases between. This CDR3 is CASSLTGTYEQYF. DNA for the CDR3: TGTGCCAGTAGTCTCACAGGGACCTACGAGCAGTACTTC. The full variable domain, with the rest looked up from reference TRBV19 and TRBJ2-7, is DGGITQSPKYLFRKEGQNVTLSCEQNLNHDAMYWYRQDPGQGLRLIYYSQIVNDFQKGDIAEGYSVSREKKESFPLTVTSAQKNPTAFYLCASSLTGTYEQYFGPGTRLTVT.

This sequence joins TRBV7-9 and TRBJ1-1; maybe TRBD1 (6 bases). Germline V CDR1 and CDR2: SEHNR, FQNEAQ (reference sequence). The V end was cut by 6 bases, the J end by 5 bases, with 22 bases between. The CDR3 totals 16 residues. As DNA, the CDR3 is TGTGCCAGCAGTTTGGGGTTATCCAGGGGTACGACTGAAGCTTTCTTT. As protein: CASSLGLSRGTTEAFF.

The chain carries TRBV19 and TRBJ2-3; possibly TRBD1 for D (5 bases). Trimming took 5 bases from V and 2 from J, leaving 8 bases between them. Looked up from germline, CDR1 is LNHDA and CDR2 is SQIVND (reference sequence). This CDR3 spans 13 amino acids. The CDR3 DNA follows: TGTGCCAGTAGTGTACAGGACACAGATACGCAGTATTTT. Amino acid sequence: CASSVQDTDTQYF.

The V and J genes are TRBV30 and TRBJ1-1, with D possibly being TRBD1 (6 bases). Trimming shortened V by 6 bases and J by 4 bases, and 15 bases separated the two germline ends. This CDR3 has 13 amino acids. Germline CDR1 and CDR2: GTSNPN and SVGIG (reference sequence). The CDR3 here is CACPKRGITEAFF. Here the CDR3 DNA reads TGTGCCTGCCCAAAGAGGGGGATCACTGAAGCTTTCTTT.

The CDR3 DNA sequence: TGTGCCAGCAGTTACCGCGGGGGGGCACACGCCGGGGAGCTGTTTTTT. It yields the protein CASSYRGGAHAGELFF. The chain carries TRBV6-5 and TRBJ2-2; 9 positions agree with TRBD2. Germline CDR1 MNHEY, CDR2 SVGAGI. With V trimmed by 2 bases and J by 6 bases, 7 bases remained unmatched. The CDR3 consists of 16 residues.

V is TRBV5-1 and J is TRBJ2-7; 8 nucleotides agree with TRBD2. V gave up 0 bases and J gave up 6 bases; unmatched junction bases: 14. There are 17 residues in the CDR3. Germline CDR1 SGHRS, CDR2 YFSETQ. Here the CDR3 DNA reads TGCGCCAGCAGCTTGGCGGTTGGCGGGGGGCCGTCGGGCGAGCAGTACTTC. Its protein product is CASSLAVGGGPSGEQYF.

The table lists this clone with a few counts. The CDR3: CAWSVMGVPNQPQHF. For the CDR3, the DNA is TGTGCCTGGAGTGTAATGGGGGTGCCCAATCAGCCCCAGCATTTT. The chain has TRBV30 and TRBJ1-5, with a possible D match to TRBD1 (5 bases). Germline V gene data show CDR1 as GTSNPN and CDR2 as SVGIG (reference sequence). The CDR3 spans 15 residues. Trimming shortened V by 0 bases and J by 3 bases, and 12 bases separated the two germline ends.

The chain has TRBV6-1 and TRBJ2-7; 9 nucleotides agree with TRBD1. Germline V CDR1 and CDR2: MNHNS, SASEGT. This CDR3 has 18 amino acids. V gave up 2 bases and J gave up 3 bases; unmatched junction bases: 14. The CDR3 reads CASSESQTLQGAIYEQYF. In DNA form, the CDR3 reads TGTGCCAGCAGTGAATCCCAAACCTTACAGGGGGCTATCTACGAGCAGTACTTC.

The chain carries TRBV5-4 and TRBJ1-2; D unresolved. V was clipped by 5 bases and J by 2 bases, with 10 bases between them. CDR1 SGHNT and CDR2 YYREEE come from the germline V gene (reference sequence). The CDR3 loop spans 13 amino acids. The CDR3 here is CASSPIENYGYTF. For the CDR3, the DNA is TGTGCCAGCAGTCCAATAGAAAACTATGGCTACACCTTC.

This clone has only a few counts. The chain combines TRBV27 with TRBJ1-2; no clear D. The germline CDR1 and CDR2 sequences are MNHEY and SMNVEV (reference sequence). Trimming removed 3 bases from V and 0 bases from J, with 11 bases in between. CDR3 length: 15 residues. In nucleotides, the CDR3 is TGTGCCAGCAGTTTGATAAGAGGAACTAACTATGGCTACACCTTC. Translation: CASSLIRGTNYGYTF.

The CDR3: CASSLDGIANTEAFF. For the CDR3, the DNA is TGTGCCAGCAGCTTAGACGGGATCGCTAACACTGAAGCTTTCTTT. The chain couples TRBV7-9 to TRBJ1-1; D unclear. Germline V gives CDR1 SEHNR, CDR2 FQNEAQ (reference sequence). The V end was cut by 1 base, the J end by 2 bases, with 11 bases between. The CDR3 totals 15 residues.

The chain links TRBV11-3 to TRBJ1-2; perhaps TRBD1 as D (6 bases). The V gene lost 2 bases and the J gene lost 4 bases, with 17 bases spanning the gap. The CDR3 runs to 16 residues. CDR1 is SGHNT and CDR2 is YENEEA in the germline V gene. The CDR3: CASSLWAGGPGYGYTF. The CDR3, as DNA: TGTGCCAGCAGCTTATGGGCGGGGGGGCCCGGCTATGGCTACACCTTC.

A few counts support this clone. The rearrangement uses TRBV5-1 and TRBJ2-3; TRBD1 aligns across 8 bases. The CDR3 sequence is 16 residues long. Germline CDR1 is SGHRS and CDR2 is YFSETQ. The J segment lost 0 bases and the V segment lost 3 bases, leaving 6 bases of the junction unmatched. The CDR3 is CASSSTGGASTDTQYF. The CDR3 DNA reads as TGCGCCAGCAGCTCCACAGGGGGAGCTAGCACAGATACGCAGTATTTT.

The rearrangement joins TRBV9 to TRBJ2-3, with TRBD2 matching over 7 bases. The CDR3 is made up of 16 amino acids. Germline assignment: CDR1 SGDLS and CDR2 YYNGEE. V shed 0 bases and J 1 base; nucleotides not matched to a gene: 5. The DNA for the CDR3 is TGTGCCAGCAGCGTAGAGGGAGGGACGGGCACAGATACGCAGTATTTT. Encoded protein: CASSVEGGTGTDTQYF.

The CDR3 DNA reads as TGCAGCGTTGAAGACAGGTACAACTATGGCTACACCTTC. This sequence encodes CSVEDRYNYGYTF. The chain carries TRBV29-1 and TRBJ1-2, with unresolved D. Trimming stripped 0 bases from V and 2 bases from J, with 7 bases between. Germline CDR1 SQVTM, CDR2 ANQGSEA. The CDR3 runs to 13 residues.

This chain uses TRBV5-1 with TRBJ1-1; no definite D call. CDR3 size: 13 residues. Per germline, CDR1 SGHRS and CDR2 YFSETQ. Between the trimmed V and J ends, which lost 4 bases and 6 bases, there was a span of 13 bases. As DNA, the CDR3 is TGCGCCAGCAGCCCGAGGCTCTCCCCTGAAGCTTTCTTT. Its protein product is CASSPRLSPEAFF.

The V and J genes are TRBV4-3 and TRBJ2-7, with D possibly matching TRBD1 (5 bases). The V end was cut by 4 bases, the J end by 2 bases, with 9 bases between. In germline, CDR1 is LGHNA, CDR2 YSLEER. The CDR3 totals 13 residues. The CDR3 reads CASSPTAAYEQYF. CDR3 coding DNA: TGCGCCAGCAGCCCGACAGCCGCCTACGAGCAGTACTTC.

The chain carries TRBV7-8 and TRBJ2-7, with unresolved D. The CDR3 is 11 amino acids. Germline V lookup: CDR1 SGHVS, CDR2 FQNEAQ. The germline V and J ends were trimmed by 2 bases and 10 bases, with 9 bases remaining between them. The CDR3 nucleotides read TGTGCCAGCAGCTTAATTGGGCTACAGTACTTC. Protein sequence: CASSLIGLQYF.

This chain links TRBV19 with TRBJ2-2; 10 bases map to TRBD1. Germline V gene data show CDR1 as LNHDA and CDR2 as SQIVND (reference sequence). The CDR3 spans 15 residues. The junction had 6 bases not matched to a gene; V was cut back by 7 bases and J by 4 bases. The DNA for the CDR3 is TGTGCCAGTAAATCGGGACAGGGGTTCACCGGGGAGCTGTTTTTT. It encodes CASKSGQGFTGELFF.

The chain combines TRBV5-1 with TRBJ1-6, with a possible D match to TRBD1 (5 bases). The CDR3 runs 18 residues. The V end lost 4 bases, the J end lost 8 bases, and 25 bases lay between the germline ends. The germline CDR1 and CDR2 sequences are SGHRS and YFSETQ. The CDR3 is CASSRGTDGLLVDSPLHF. DNA of the CDR3: TGCGCCAGCAGCCGCGGGACGGACGGACTGTTGGTGGATTCACCCCTCCACTTT.

The CDR3 sequence is CASSFRAGELFF. CDR3 in DNA: TGTGCCAGCAGCTTTCGTGCCGGGGAGCTGTTTTTT. The chain joins TRBV5-5 to TRBJ2-2, with D unclear. CDR1 is SGHKS, CDR2 YYEKEE, per germline (reference sequence). The CDR3 has 12 amino acids. Trimming stripped 2 bases from V and 6 bases from J, with 5 bases between.